The present TCR beta chain was sequenced within a study of beta chain features in type 1 diabetes. Background on the study: On cell yields, gender and age, patients and healthy donors were similar.

CDR3 size: 15 residues. Per germline, CDR1 LNHDA and CDR2 SQIVND (reference sequence). The junction had 12 bases not matched to a gene; V was cut back by 8 bases and J by 5 bases. The investigators reverse transcribed all of the isolated RNA, so they sequenced expressed TCRB transcripts. Clones were read by immunoSEQ multiplex PCR, and TCRdb kept only the in-frame ones, dropping some. The sample consists of about 230,000 clones, over 9.5% of them appearing once. The sequenced sample consisted of naive CD4+ T cells from blood. The clonotype originates from a woman between 18 and 29 years old in good health. The chain uses TRBV19 and TRBJ1-5; 7 nucleotides line up with TRBD1. This chain's CDR3 is CASGTGTASHQPQHF. For the CDR3, the DNA is TGTGCCAGTGGGACCGGGACAGCGTCTCATCAGCCCCAGCATTTT. The full variable domain, rest sourced from reference TRBV19 and TRBJ1-5, is DGGITQSPKYLFRKEGQNVTLSCEQNLNHDAMYWYRQDPGQGLRLIYYSQIVNDFQKGDIAEGYSVSREKKESFPLTVTSAQKNPTAFYLCASGTGTASHQPQHFGDGTRLSIL.